This passage covers 7 T cell receptor beta chains from one sample sequenced in a study of control samples from healthy donors and cancer patients (dated by TCRdb to 2020 to 2022). Receptors were amplified or captured by the immunoSEQ multiplex PCR assay. Drawn from immuneACCESS, this table holds only the in-frame rearrangements with V and J called that TCRdb kept. Clones are partly lost; checked studies trace under half to an unresolved V gene and leave the rest unexplained. This sample holds tens of thousands of clones; roughly 85% were observed only once. Around 50% of the sample belongs to the ten largest clones. The sequenced material came from blood. Receptors originate from a man aged 60 to 69 in good health.

The chain recombines TRBV5-1 with TRBJ1-6; no definite D call. From germline, CDR1 is SGHRS and CDR2 YFSETQ. This CDR3 spans 14 amino acids. The V and J ends lost 1 base and 4 bases respectively, with 6 bases between them. The CDR3 here is CASSLTDYNSPLHF. CDR3 nucleotide sequence: TGCGCCAGCAGCTTGACGGATTATAATTCACCCCTCCACTTT.

This clone showed up just once. This chain connects TRBV12-5 to TRBJ2-1, with TRBD2 matching over 7 bases. Trimming cost V 7 bases and J 7 bases; bases outside gene matches: 10. CDR3 length: 14 residues. CDR1 is LGHNT, CDR2 FRNRAP, per germline. The CDR3 spells CASAPSGAWNEQFF. Here the CDR3 DNA reads TGTGCTAGTGCCCCTAGCGGAGCATGGAATGAGCAGTTCTTC.

V gene TRBV28 combines with J gene TRBJ2-3; TRBD2 matches at 13 bases. CDR1 and CDR2 (germline): MDHEN, SYDVKM. The CDR3 loop spans 15 amino acids. Trimming cost V 5 bases and J 3 bases; bases outside gene matches: 2. The CDR3 bases are TGTGCCAGCAGTGCGGGACTAGCGGGGACAGATACGCAGTATTTT. Its protein is CASSAGLAGTDTQYF.

The rearrangement uses TRBV28 and TRBJ2-5, with D perhaps TRBD1 or TRBD2 (5 bases each). This CDR3 is 15 amino acids long. Trimming stripped 2 bases from V and 4 bases from J, with 14 bases between. Germline values: CDR1 MDHEN, CDR2 SYDVKM. CDR3 region: CASSLSTGLVETQYF. The CDR3 coding sequence is TGTGCCAGCAGTTTAAGTACGGGGCTGGTAGAGACCCAGTACTTC.

The rearrangement uses TRBV6-2 or TRBV6-3 and TRBJ1-1, with D possibly being TRBD1 (6 bases). The CDR3 sequence is 14 residues long. CDR1 and CDR2 from the germline V gene are MNHEY and SVGEGT. The V end lost 7 bases, the J end lost 9 bases, and 21 bases lay between the germline ends. The CDR3 nucleotides read TGTGCCAGCAACCCTTCAGGGCAGGGGAATAAAGCTTTCTTT. Its protein is CASNPSGQGNKAFF.

The chain recombines TRBV19 with TRBJ1-3; D remains unclear. CDR1 and CDR2 from the germline V gene are LNHDA and SQIVND (reference sequence). The CDR3 has 14 amino acids. V was pared by 7 bases and J by 3 bases, with 13 bases between. The chain's CDR3 is CASKTVWRGNTIYF. CDR3 sequence (DNA): TGTGCCAGTAAGACGGTTTGGCGTGGAAACACCATATATTTT.

This CDR3 is CASRSIAGAYNEQFF. In nucleotides, the CDR3 is TGTGCCAGCCGATCAATAGCGGGAGCCTACAATGAGCAGTTCTTC. The J gene is TRBJ2-1, the V gene TRBV6-4; 9 nucleotides line up with TRBD2. CDR1 and CDR2 from the germline V gene are MRHNA and SNTAGT. The CDR3 extends over 15 amino acids. The trim removed 8 bases at V and 2 bases at J, leaving 7 bases unmatched.